Sequencing of this T cell receptor beta chain was carried out in a study of blood T cell repertoires in COVID-19. Per the original methods: Researchers report that nucleated cell counts were estimated from reference gene primer amplification. Clones were read by immunoSEQ multiplex PCR, and TCRdb kept only the in-frame ones, dropping some. That table is the source of V, J and clone size, and D and trimming were worked out from the DNA. The sample records fewer than 150,000 clones, roughly 83% being singletons. V lost 6 bases and J lost 0, with 15 bases in between. This CDR3 spans 16 amino acids. CDR1 and CDR2 (germline): SEHNR, FQNEAQ (reference sequence).

The rearrangement uses TRBV7-9 and TRBJ2-1; D not certain. Sequencing was performed on peripheral blood. The sequence derives from a woman aged 25 to 39 who had recovered from COVID-19. Here the CDR3 reads CASRPGWASSYNEQFF. As DNA, the CDR3 is TGTGCCAGCAGACCCGGTTGGGCGAGCTCCTACAATGAGCAGTTCTTC. The whole variable domain, remainder taken from reference TRBV7-9 and TRBJ2-1, is DTGVSQNPRHKITKRGQNVTFRCDPISEHNRLYWYRQTLGQGPEFLTYFQNEAQLEKSRLLSDRFSAERPKGSFSTLEIQRTEQGDSAMYLCASRPGWASSYNEQFFGPGTRLTVL.